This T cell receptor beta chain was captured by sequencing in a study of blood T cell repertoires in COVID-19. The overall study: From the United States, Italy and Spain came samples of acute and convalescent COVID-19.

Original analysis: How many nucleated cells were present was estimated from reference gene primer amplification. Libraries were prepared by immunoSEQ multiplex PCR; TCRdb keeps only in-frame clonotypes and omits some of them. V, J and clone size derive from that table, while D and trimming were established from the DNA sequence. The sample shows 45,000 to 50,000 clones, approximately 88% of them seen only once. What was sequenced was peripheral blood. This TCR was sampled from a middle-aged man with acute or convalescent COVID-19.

CDR3 in amino acids: CASSLLPRGEKLFF. The CDR3, as DNA: TGTGCCAGCAGTTTACTTCCGCGGGGTGAAAAACTGTTTTTT. This chain connects TRBV27 to TRBJ1-4; the D is unclear. The CDR3 spans 14 residues. V lost 2 bases to trimming and J lost 7 bases, with 11 bases between them. Germline V gives CDR1 MNHEY, CDR2 SMNVEV (reference sequence). The full variable domain, its missing parts supplied by reference TRBV27 and TRBJ1-4, is EAQVTQNPRYLITVTGKKLTVTCSQNMNHEYMSWYRQDPGLGLRQIYYSMNVEVTDKGDVPEGYKVSRKEKRNFPLILESPSPNQTSLYFCASSLLPRGEKLFFGSGTQLSVL.